What follows are 22 T cell receptor beta chains derived from one specimen sequenced in a study of shared clonotypes between healthy human individuals. It was CD45RO-negative cells, positively selected for CCR7, that made up naive CD8 cells, with terminally differentiated effector memory CD45RA+ cells excluded. Sequencing used immunoSEQ multiplex PCR; TCRdb keeps in-frame clones, though not all of them. The table shows approximately 600,000 clones, with 85% to 95% occurring only once. Sequenced sample: naive CD8+ T cells sorted from blood. The receptor set was obtained from a woman in her 30s in good health.

Comment on this clone: The sample has other DNA sequences that encode this CDR3 too. V gene TRBV9 combines with J gene TRBJ2-7, with 13 bases identical to TRBD2. From germline, CDR1 is SGDLS and CDR2 YYNGEE. V lost 2 bases, J lost 6 bases, and 2 bases stayed unmatched. CDR3 length: 14 residues. The CDR3 loop reads CASSVGLAGVEQYF. CDR3 in DNA: TGTGCCAGCAGCGTTGGACTAGCGGGAGTCGAGCAGTACTTC.

The chain is built from TRBV27 and TRBJ1-1; 9 bases fit TRBD1. This CDR3 is built from 16 residues. CDR1 is MNHEY, CDR2 SMNVEV, per germline (reference sequence). With 3 bases clipped from V and 3 bases from J, the junction kept 8 bases outside the gene matches. The CDR3 sequence is CASSLNRGPGYTEAFF. The CDR3, as DNA: TGTGCCAGCAGTTTGAACAGGGGGCCGGGGTACACTGAAGCTTTCTTT.

The chain carries TRBV25-1 and TRBJ2-1; D is possibly TRBD2 (5 bases). Trimming removed 3 bases at V and 13 bases at J, with 10 bases between. Looked up from germline, CDR1 is MGHDK and CDR2 is SYGVNS. The length of the CDR3 is 11 residues. The CDR3: CASSDNEGQFF. The CDR3 region has the DNA TGTGCCAGCAGTGACAATGAGGGCCAGTTCTTC. The full variable domain, with the rest looked up from reference TRBV25-1 and TRBJ2-1, is EADIYQTPRYLVIGTGKKITLECSQTMGHDKMYWYQQDPGMELHLIHYSYGVNSTEKGDLSSESTVSRIRTEHFPLTLESARPSHTSQYLCASSDNEGQFFGPGTRLTVL.

This chain uses TRBV6-5 with TRBJ1-5, with no clear D. Trimming left V 8 bases short and J 5 bases short, with 13 bases between. CDR1 is MNHEY and CDR2 is SVGAGI in the germline V gene. The CDR3 is 13 amino acids. The CDR3 coding sequence is TGTGCCAGCGCACCGGGCCAGGATCAGCCCCAGCATTTT. Protein product: CASAPGQDQPQHF.

The CDR3 is CASRPSEGLTQYF. The DNA for the CDR3 is TGTGCCAGCAGACCCTCAGAAGGGTTGACCCAGTACTTC. V usage is TRBV28 and J usage is TRBJ2-5; the D is unclear. Germline V CDR1 and CDR2: MDHEN, SYDVKM. V was shortened by 6 bases and J by 7 bases, with 15 bases between the two germline ends. The CDR3 sequence is 13 residues long.

This chain links TRBV7-9 with TRBJ1-1; TRBD1 matches at 8 bases. J lost 6 bases, V lost 8 bases, and 2 bases had no gene match. Germline values: CDR1 SEHNR, CDR2 FQNEAQ (reference sequence). The CDR3 has 11 residues. CDR3 sequence (DNA): TGTGCCAGCGACAGGGGCTCTGAAGCTTTCTTT. This encodes CASDRGSEAFF.

This chain uses TRBV28 with TRBJ2-7, with a possible D match to TRBD1 (5 bases). V was cut by 2 bases and J by 3 bases, with 17 bases left in between. CDR1 is MDHEN, CDR2 SYDVKM, per germline. The CDR3 consists of 16 residues. For the CDR3, the DNA is TGTGCCAGCAGTTTACCGTCGGCAGGGAATAGCTACGAGCAGTACTTC. It translates to CASSLPSAGNSYEQYF.

The rearrangement links TRBV25-1 to TRBJ2-1, with D perhaps assigned TRBD1 or TRBD2 (6 bases each). The germline V gene has CDR1 MGHDK and CDR2 SYGVNS. The germline V and J ends were trimmed by 4 bases and 6 bases, with 16 bases remaining between them. This CDR3 has 15 residues. The CDR3 nucleotides are TGTGCCAGCAGTGTCTGGAAGGGGGGAGGCAATGAGCAGTTCTTC. Amino acids: CASSVWKGGGNEQFF.

The rearrangement uses TRBV25-1 and TRBJ2-5, with D unclear. The DNA end is more similar to TRBJ2-7, so the J call may be wrong. The CDR3 runs 11 residues. The germline gives CDR1 MGHDK, CDR2 SYGVNS. The CDR3 nucleotides are TGTGCCAGCAGTGCCTCCTACGAGCAGTACTTC. Its translation is CASSASYEQYF.

This clone was seen a handful of times. Other DNA sequences in the sample encode the same CDR3. The chain uses TRBV29-1 and TRBJ2-7; the D is unclear. V shed 0 bases and J shed 3 bases, with 3 bases lying between them. CDR3 length: 11 residues. Germline V CDR1 and CDR2: SQVTM, ANQGSEA. CDR3 sequence reads: CSVEDSYEQYF. DNA of the CDR3: TGCAGCGTTGAAGACAGCTACGAGCAGTACTTC.

The rearrangement uses TRBV5-6 and TRBJ2-7, with unresolved D. Per germline, CDR1 SGHDT and CDR2 YYEEEE. The V gene lost 1 base and the J gene lost 0 bases, with 8 bases spanning the gap. The CDR3 spans 14 residues. The CDR3 loop is CASSLILDSYEQYF. CDR3 DNA sequence: TGTGCCAGCAGCTTGATACTGGACTCCTACGAGCAGTACTTC.

The chain is built from TRBV9 and TRBJ2-7; TRBD2 aligns across 7 bases. There are 15 residues in the CDR3. The V gene's germline CDR1 is SGDLS and CDR2 YYNGEE. V lost 4 bases and J lost 2; bases outside the gene matches: 9. CDR3 DNA sequence: TGTGCCAGCAGCCCATTTCTGGGAGGGACCTACGAGCAGTACTTC. Translation: CASSPFLGGTYEQYF.

This clone was seen more than once but under ten times. The V gene is TRBV19, the J gene TRBJ2-7, with unresolved D. V lost 2 bases and J lost 0, with 5 bases in between. The CDR3 runs 13 residues. Germline V lookup: CDR1 LNHDA, CDR2 SQIVND (reference sequence). CDR3 nucleotide sequence: TGTGCCAGTAGTATACAGAGCTCCTACGAGCAGTACTTC. This codes for CASSIQSSYEQYF.

This clone was seen only once. The chain employs TRBV27 and TRBJ1-2, with 9 positions matching TRBD1. The ends lost 5 bases at V and 4 bases at J; junction bases unmatched: 8. CDR1 is MNHEY, CDR2 SMNVEV, per germline (reference sequence). The CDR3 has 15 amino acids. The CDR3 nucleotides read TGTGCCAGCAGTGCCGGACAGGGGCCCTTCTATGGCTACACCTTC. The encoded protein is CASSAGQGPFYGYTF.

This chain joins TRBV11-2 and TRBJ2-7; 8 bases are shared with TRBD1. CDR1 is SGHAT and CDR2 is FQNNGV in the germline V gene. Trimming at V came to 3 bases and at J to 2 bases, leaving 3 bases not matched to a gene. The CDR3 has 14 residues. The CDR3 DNA reads as TGTGCCAGCAGCTTTGACAGGGGAACCTACGAGCAGTACTTC. Translating it yields CASSFDRGTYEQYF.

The rearrangement links TRBV7-6 to TRBJ2-7; 9 bases match TRBD1. After removal of 5 bases from V and 6 bases from J, the junction contained 11 bases not matched to a gene. The CDR3 extends over 15 amino acids. The germline gives CDR1 SGHVS, CDR2 FNYEAQ. The CDR3 loop is CASSPSGGQGSEQYF. The CDR3 region has the DNA TGTGCCAGCAGCCCTAGTGGGGGACAGGGTAGCGAGCAGTACTTC.

The J gene is TRBJ2-7, the V gene TRBV11-1, with TRBD1 identical over 8 bases. Germline V lookup: CDR1 SGHAT, CDR2 FQDESV (reference sequence). The junction had 7 bases not matched to a gene; V was cut back by 6 bases and J by 3 bases. This CDR3 has 14 residues. The CDR3 protein is CASRTQGGSYEQYF. CDR3 nucleotides: TGTGCCAGCAGGACACAGGGGGGAAGCTACGAGCAGTACTTC.

The genes are TRBV27 and TRBJ2-1; 14 nucleotides agree with TRBD2. After removal of 8 bases from V and 10 bases from J, the junction contained 10 bases not matched to a gene. This CDR3 is 15 amino acids long. Germline-derived CDR1 and CDR2 are MNHEY and SMNVEV (reference sequence). The CDR3 loop is CASDSRTSGGTEQFF. The CDR3 DNA reads as TGTGCCAGCGATTCCCGGACTAGCGGGGGGACGGAGCAGTTCTTC.

The chain combines TRBV2 with TRBJ2-3; 7 bases align to TRBD2. This CDR3 is 16 amino acids long. The V segment lost 6 bases and the J segment 2 bases; nucleotides outside the gene matches: 11. Germline values: CDR1 SNHLY, CDR2 FYNNEI. The CDR3 protein is CASRSQPSGHTDTQYF. The CDR3 bases are TGTGCCAGCAGGAGCCAGCCTAGCGGACACACAGATACGCAGTATTTT.

This sequence joins TRBV4-2 and TRBJ2-2; 8 bases match TRBD2. V was clipped by 4 bases and J by 0 bases; unmatched bases: 16. There are 20 residues in the CDR3. Germline CDR1 LGHNA, CDR2 YNFKEQ. The CDR3: CASSPDAWTSRTTNTGELFF. In DNA form, the CDR3 reads TGTGCCAGCAGCCCCGATGCTTGGACTAGCAGGACGACGAACACCGGGGAGCTGTTTTTT.

CDR3 region: CASSQEYTGAYNEQFF. In DNA, the CDR3 is TGCGCCAGCAGCCAAGAGTATACGGGAGCCTACAATGAGCAGTTCTTC. The chain has TRBV4-1 and TRBJ2-1, with D possibly TRBD2 on 6 matching bases. Per the germline V gene, CDR1 is MGHRA and CDR2 is YSYEKL. There are 16 residues in the CDR3. V was trimmed by 0 bases and J by 2 bases, leaving 11 bases between them.

This sequence joins TRBV28 and TRBJ2-7, with TRBD2 matching 9 bases. V trimming: 3 bases; J trimming: 4 bases; junction bases outside the gene matches: 7. This CDR3 has 15 residues. CDR1 MDHEN and CDR2 SYDVKM come from the germline V gene. The CDR3 region has the DNA TGTGCCAGCAGTTTGGGGGCTAGCGGGATATACGAGCAGTACTTC. Amino acids: CASSLGASGIYEQYF.